These 7 T cell receptor beta chains share one sample of origin, sequenced in a study of control samples from healthy donors and cancer patients. Assay: immunoSEQ multiplex PCR; the TCRdb copy retains only in-frame clones and omits some. The data show roughly 18,000 clones, about 86% seen once. Sequencing used PBMCs. These receptors were obtained from a woman between 70 and 85 years old with colorectal cancer.

The chain joins TRBV11-3 to TRBJ2-2; D is perhaps TRBD2 (5 bases). The germline V gene has CDR1 SGHNT and CDR2 YENEEA. Trimming removed 3 bases from V and 1 base from J, with 6 bases in between. This CDR3 has 14 amino acids. The CDR3 loop is CASSFGGNTGELFF. The CDR3 nucleotides are TGTGCCAGCAGCTTTGGAGGGAACACCGGGGAGCTGTTTTTT.

The chain joins TRBV11-2 to TRBJ1-4; D not certain. Germline values: CDR1 SGHAT, CDR2 FQNNGV. This CDR3 comprises 15 residues. V lost 0 bases to trimming and J lost 8 bases, with 13 bases between them. The CDR3 nucleotides read TGTGCCAGCAGCTTAGACACGGGCCGGAGCGAAAAACTGTTTTTT. Its translation is CASSLDTGRSEKLFF.

The CDR3 nucleotides are TGTGCCAGCAGCTTAGCGACTTGGCCGGAGGCCAATGAGCAGTTCTTC. Amino acids: CASSLATWPEANEQFF. The chain couples TRBV7-9 to TRBJ2-1, with D perhaps TRBD2 (5 bases). Trimming stripped 0 bases from V and 6 bases from J, with 15 bases between. From germline, CDR1 is SEHNR and CDR2 FQNEAQ (reference sequence). This CDR3 is 16 amino acids long.

The genes are TRBV20-1 and TRBJ2-7; D unclear. V was cut by 6 bases and J by 1 base, with 7 bases left in between. CDR1 and CDR2 (germline): DFQATT, SNEGSKA (reference sequence). The CDR3 has 11 residues. CDR3 protein: CSATGSYEQYF. The CDR3 coding sequence is TGCAGTGCCACCGGATCCTACGAGCAGTACTTC.

This clone was seen once. This sequence joins TRBV11-1 and TRBJ2-1, with no clear D. The length of the CDR3 is 11 residues. The germline gives CDR1 SGHAT, CDR2 FQDESV (reference sequence). Trimming cost V 5 bases and J 4 bases, with 3 bases left between them. CDR3 nucleotides: TGTGCCAGCAGCACTTACAATGAGCAGTTCTTC. It translates to CASSTYNEQFF.

This clone was counted a single time. The chain has TRBV27 and TRBJ2-1, with 13 bases aligning to TRBD2. This CDR3 is 15 amino acids long. Germline CDR1 reads MNHEY; CDR2 reads SMNVEV (reference sequence). The junction had 9 bases not matched to a gene; V was cut back by 6 bases and J by 10 bases. CDR3 sequence (DNA): TGTGCCAGCAGATTCTCCACTAGCGGGAGGGGGGAGCAGTTCTTC. This sequence encodes CASRFSTSGRGEQFF.

The CDR3 DNA reads TGCGCCAGCAGCCAAGATTACGCGCAGGGGGCAGGGGAGACCCAGTACTTC. It translates to CASSQDYAQGAGETQYF. The rearrangement uses TRBV4-3 and TRBJ2-5; 8 nucleotides match TRBD1. The V gene end was trimmed by 0 bases and the J gene end by 5 bases; junction bases not matched to a gene: 11. CDR1 is LGHNA, CDR2 YSLEER, per germline. The CDR3 is made up of 17 amino acids.